The clone carrying this TCR beta chain was detected only a few times. As yet, its antigen is unknown. The CDR3 length is 13 residues. V lost 8 bases and J lost 3; bases outside the gene matches: 5. The germline V gene has CDR1 MNHEY and CDR2 SVGAGI. This sample is drawn from a study of T cell repertoires in cytomegalovirus infection. Study-level background: Recently identified HLA-C-restricted and well-studied HLA-B-restricted CMV epitopes were used. Through public TCR beta signatures, both CMV infection and matching HLA type were indicated. Study outcomes and limitations: HLA-C-restricted TCR beta clonotypes specific for CMV led the ex vivo response. The study identified carriers of CMV plus the relevant HLA from cumulative public TCR beta family frequency.

TCRdb passed the reads through MiXCR, listing each CDR3 protein once. The sample has 700,000 to 850,000 distinct CDR3 sequences, about 31% seen once. This receptor was obtained from a human donor in good health (CMV status not recorded). Some clones in this sample may be carry-over from other donors' samples. The V call is TRBV6-5, the J call TRBJ1-1; 8 bases are a match to TRBD1. Sequences were derived from cultured CD8+ T cells from PBMCs, sampled from culture after CMV antigen stimulation. The CDR3 is CASSTGGYTEAFF. The CDR3 coding sequence is TGTGCCAGCTCTACAGGGGGGTACACTGAAGCTTTCTTT.